This is a list of T cell receptor beta chains from one sample in a study of shared clonotypes between healthy human individuals. TCRdb's table, derived via immunoSEQ multiplex PCR, lists solely in-frame clones and lacks some. Among some 200,000 clones listed, approximately 92% were seen once. The sequenced material came from naive CD4+ T cells sorted from blood. The receptor source for this set is a woman younger than 45 in good health. Both conserved end residues are part of each CDR3. The D gene is left open where the match is weak. Clone size appears in some rows only: once, few, many, or a class for an expanded clone.

TRBJ1-5	NA	NA	TRBV5-3	TGTGCCAGAAGCCCAGGACGGAGCAATCAGCCCCAGCATTTT	CARSPGRSNQPQHF
TRBJ2-7	NA	TRBD1	TRBV5-8	TGTGCCAGCAGCGACCGGACAGGGGCCTACGAGCAGTACTTC	CASSDRTGAYEQYF
TRBJ2-7	few	TRBD1	TRBV28	TGTGCCAGCAGTTCCTCCGGGACAGGGACCTACGAGCAGTACTTC	CASSSSGTGTYEQYF
TRBJ1-2	NA	TRBD1	TRBV14	TGTGCCAGCAGTCGGACAGGCTATGGCTACACCTTC	CASSRTGYGYTF
TRBJ2-5	once	TRBD2	TRBV27	TGTGCCAGCAGTCGAGCACCGGGACTAGCGAGAGAGACCCAGTACTTC	CASSRAPGLARETQYF
TRBJ1-2	NA	TRBD1	TRBV18	TGTGCCAGCTCAACTATTGACAGGGATCGCGGCTACACCTTC	CASSTIDRDRGYTF
TRBJ2-7	NA	NA	TRBV27	TGTGCCAGCAGGGCCGGGATATCCTACGAGCAGTACTTC	CASRAGISYEQYF
TRBJ1-4	NA	NA	TRBV4-2	TGTGCCAGCAGCCAAGATAGGGGTATAAGAGAAAAACTGTTTTTT	CASSQDRGIREKLFF
TRBJ1-4	NA	NA	TRBV30	TGTGCCTGGAGTGACAGGCCGCTTAATGAAAAACTGTTTTTT	CAWSDRPLNEKLFF
TRBJ2-7	NA	TRBD2	TRBV6-4	TGTGCCAGCAGGAGCGGGAGCGAGCAGTACTTC	CASRSGSEQYF
TRBJ2-1	NA	NA	TRBV7-9	TGTGCCAGCAGCTTAGTTTTGCAGGTCTACAATGAGCAGTTCTTC	CASSLVLQVYNEQFF
TRBJ2-7	NA	NA	TRBV2	TGTGCCAGCAGGACGGAGACCTACGAGCAGTACTTC	CASRTETYEQYF
TRBJ2-5	NA	NA	TRBV5-4	TGTGCCAGCAGCTTAAGCAACAGGGAAGAGACCCAGTACTTC	CASSLSNREETQYF
TRBJ1-2	NA	NA	TRBV10-3	TGTGCCATCACCGCGAGCCAGGGGCGTGGTGGCTACACCTTC	CAITASQGRGGYTF